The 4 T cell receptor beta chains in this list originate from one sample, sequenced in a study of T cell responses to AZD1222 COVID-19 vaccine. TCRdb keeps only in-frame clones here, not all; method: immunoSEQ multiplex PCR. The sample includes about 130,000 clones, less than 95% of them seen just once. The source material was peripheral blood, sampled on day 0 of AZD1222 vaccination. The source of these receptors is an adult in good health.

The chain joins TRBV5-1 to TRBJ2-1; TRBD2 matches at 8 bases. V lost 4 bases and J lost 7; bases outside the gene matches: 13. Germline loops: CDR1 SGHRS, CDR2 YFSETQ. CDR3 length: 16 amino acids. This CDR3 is CASSGGSGVINNEQFF. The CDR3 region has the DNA TGCGCCAGCAGCGGTGGTAGCGGGGTTATTAATAATGAGCAGTTCTTC.

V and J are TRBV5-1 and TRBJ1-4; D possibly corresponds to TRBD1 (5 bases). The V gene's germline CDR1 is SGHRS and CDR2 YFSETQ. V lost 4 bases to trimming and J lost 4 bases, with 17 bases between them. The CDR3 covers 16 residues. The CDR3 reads CASSPGTLGLNEKLFF. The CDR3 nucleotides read TGCGCCAGCAGCCCTGGGACTTTGGGGCTTAATGAAAAACTGTTTTTT.

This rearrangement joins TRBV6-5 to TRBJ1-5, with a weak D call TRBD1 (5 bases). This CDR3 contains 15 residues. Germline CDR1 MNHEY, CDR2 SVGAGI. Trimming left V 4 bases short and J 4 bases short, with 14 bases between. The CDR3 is CASSSPGGTNQPQHF. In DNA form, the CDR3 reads TGTGCCAGCAGTTCCCCGGGGGGGACTAATCAGCCCCAGCATTTT.

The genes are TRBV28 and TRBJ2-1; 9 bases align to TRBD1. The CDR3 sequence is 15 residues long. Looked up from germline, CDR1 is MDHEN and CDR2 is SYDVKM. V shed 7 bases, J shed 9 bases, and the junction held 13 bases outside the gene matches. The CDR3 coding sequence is TGTGCCAGCACCGAAGGGACAGGGTATTCGGGTGAGCAGTTCTTC. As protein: CASTEGTGYSGEQFF.